This TCR beta chain was obtained from a study of T cell changes during pregnancy in multiple sclerosis. Clones were sequenced by immunoSEQ multiplex PCR, and TCRdb holds only the in-frame ones, with some missing. The sample gives about 59,000 clones, more than 75% of which show up once; 1% to 1.5% is in the top ten. The germline V gene encodes CDR1 MNHNY and CDR2 SVGAGI (reference sequence). CDR3 size: 14 residues. The V and J ends lost 6 bases and 7 bases, in that order; junction bases with no gene match: 8. The receptor was derived from a female donor with multiple sclerosis, enrolled in a pregnancy study. The specimen was peripheral blood, collected in the second trimester of pregnancy. The chain uses TRBV6-6 and TRBJ2-7; 11 nucleotides agree with TRBD1. The CDR3 loop reads CASSPGQGAIEQYF. The DNA for the CDR3 is TGTGCCAGCAGCCCTGGACAGGGGGCAATAGAGCAGTACTTC.